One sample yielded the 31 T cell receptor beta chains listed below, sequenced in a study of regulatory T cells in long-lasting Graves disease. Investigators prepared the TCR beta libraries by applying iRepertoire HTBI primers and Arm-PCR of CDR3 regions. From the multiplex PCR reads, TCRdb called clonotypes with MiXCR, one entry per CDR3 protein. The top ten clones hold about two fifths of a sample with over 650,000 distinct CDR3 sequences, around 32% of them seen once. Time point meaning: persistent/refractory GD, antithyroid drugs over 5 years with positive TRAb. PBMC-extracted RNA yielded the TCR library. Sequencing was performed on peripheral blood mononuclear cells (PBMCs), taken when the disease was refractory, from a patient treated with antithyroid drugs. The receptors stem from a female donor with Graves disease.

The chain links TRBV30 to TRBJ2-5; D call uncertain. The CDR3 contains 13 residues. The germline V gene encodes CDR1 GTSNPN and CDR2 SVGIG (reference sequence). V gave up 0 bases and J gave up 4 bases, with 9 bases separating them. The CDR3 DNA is TGTGCCTGGAGTGTACGGGTTGGAGAGACCCAGTACTTC. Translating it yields CAWSVRVGETQYF.

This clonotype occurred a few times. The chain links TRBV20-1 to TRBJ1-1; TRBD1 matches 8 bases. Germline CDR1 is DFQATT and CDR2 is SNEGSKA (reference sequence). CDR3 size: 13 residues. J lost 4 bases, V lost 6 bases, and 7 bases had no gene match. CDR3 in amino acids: CSASGTGGTEAFF. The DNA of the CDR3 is TGCAGTGCCTCTGGGACAGGCGGCACTGAAGCTTTCTTT.

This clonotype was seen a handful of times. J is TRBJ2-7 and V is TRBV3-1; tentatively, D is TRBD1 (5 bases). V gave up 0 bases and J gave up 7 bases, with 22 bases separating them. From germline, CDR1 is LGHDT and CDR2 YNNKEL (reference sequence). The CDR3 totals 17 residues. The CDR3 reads CASSQESLQGGYGEQYF. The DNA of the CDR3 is TGTGCCAGCAGCCAAGAAAGTCTGCAGGGTGGCTATGGGGAGCAGTACTTC.

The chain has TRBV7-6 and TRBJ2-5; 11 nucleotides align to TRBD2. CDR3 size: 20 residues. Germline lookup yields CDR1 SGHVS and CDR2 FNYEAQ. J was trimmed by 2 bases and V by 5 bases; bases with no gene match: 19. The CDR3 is CASSLGVTGTSGGAQETQYF. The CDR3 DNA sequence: TGTGCCAGCAGCCTCGGCGTCACCGGGACTAGCGGAGGGGCTCAAGAGACCCAGTACTTC.

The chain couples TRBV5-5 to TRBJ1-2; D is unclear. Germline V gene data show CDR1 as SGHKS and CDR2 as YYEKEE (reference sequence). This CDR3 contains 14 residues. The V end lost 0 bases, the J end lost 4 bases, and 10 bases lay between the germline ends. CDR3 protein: CASSLDSGSYGYTF. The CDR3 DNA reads TGTGCCAGCAGCTTGGATTCCGGATCCTATGGCTACACCTTC.

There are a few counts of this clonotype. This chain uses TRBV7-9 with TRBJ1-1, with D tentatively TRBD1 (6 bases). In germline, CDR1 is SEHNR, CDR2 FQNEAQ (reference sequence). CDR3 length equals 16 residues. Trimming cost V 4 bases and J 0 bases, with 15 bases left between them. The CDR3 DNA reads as TGTGCCAGCAGCTCCCCAGGGGCATTTTTGAACACTGAAGCTTTCTTT. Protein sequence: CASSSPGAFLNTEAFF.

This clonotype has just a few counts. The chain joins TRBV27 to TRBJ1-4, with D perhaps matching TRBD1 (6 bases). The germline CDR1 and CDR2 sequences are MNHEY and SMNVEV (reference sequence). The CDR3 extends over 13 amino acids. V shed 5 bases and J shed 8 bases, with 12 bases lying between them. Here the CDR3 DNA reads TGTGCCAGCAGTCCAGGGGTGCGGGAAAAACTGTTTTTT. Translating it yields CASSPGVREKLFF.

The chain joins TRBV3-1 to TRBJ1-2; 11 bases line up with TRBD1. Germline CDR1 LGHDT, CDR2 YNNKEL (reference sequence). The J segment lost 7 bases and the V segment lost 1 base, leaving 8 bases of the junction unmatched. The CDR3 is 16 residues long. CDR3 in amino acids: CASSQGRTGGAIGYTF. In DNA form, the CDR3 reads TGTGCCAGCAGCCAAGGTCGGACAGGGGGCGCGATTGGCTACACCTTC.

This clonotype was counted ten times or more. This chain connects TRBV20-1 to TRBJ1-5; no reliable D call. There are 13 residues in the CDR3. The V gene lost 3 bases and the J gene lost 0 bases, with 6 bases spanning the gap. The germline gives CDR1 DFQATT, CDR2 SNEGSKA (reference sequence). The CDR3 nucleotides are TGCAGTGCTAGGCGGGATAGCAATCAGCCCCAGCATTTT. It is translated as CSARRDSNQPQHF.

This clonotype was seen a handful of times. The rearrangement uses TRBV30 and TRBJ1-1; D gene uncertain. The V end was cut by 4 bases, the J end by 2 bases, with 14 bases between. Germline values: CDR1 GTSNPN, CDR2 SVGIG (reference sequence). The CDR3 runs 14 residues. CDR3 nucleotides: TGTGCCTGGACAGTGGGCAGACGTAACACTGAAGCTTTCTTT. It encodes CAWTVGRRNTEAFF.

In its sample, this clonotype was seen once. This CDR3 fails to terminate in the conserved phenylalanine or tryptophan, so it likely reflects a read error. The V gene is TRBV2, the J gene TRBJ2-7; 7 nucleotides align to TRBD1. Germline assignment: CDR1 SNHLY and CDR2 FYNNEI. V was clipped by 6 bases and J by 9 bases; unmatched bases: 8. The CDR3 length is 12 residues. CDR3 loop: CASRGTVPGQYI. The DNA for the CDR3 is TGTGCCAGCAGGGGGACAGTGCCCGGGCAGTACATC.

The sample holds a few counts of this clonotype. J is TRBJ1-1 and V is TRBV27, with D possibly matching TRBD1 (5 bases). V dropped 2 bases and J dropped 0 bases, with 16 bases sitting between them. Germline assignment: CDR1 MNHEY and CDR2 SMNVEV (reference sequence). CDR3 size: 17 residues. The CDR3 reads CASSLISVRGVNTEAFF. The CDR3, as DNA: TGTGCCAGCAGTTTAATAAGTGTCCGGGGGGTGAACACTGAAGCTTTCTTT.

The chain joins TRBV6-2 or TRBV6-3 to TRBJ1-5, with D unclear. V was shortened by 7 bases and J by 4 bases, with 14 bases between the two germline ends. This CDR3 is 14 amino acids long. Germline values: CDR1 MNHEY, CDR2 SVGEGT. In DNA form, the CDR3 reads TGTGCCAGCAACCGGGCAGGATGGAATCAGCCCCAGCATTTT. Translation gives CASNRAGWNQPQHF.

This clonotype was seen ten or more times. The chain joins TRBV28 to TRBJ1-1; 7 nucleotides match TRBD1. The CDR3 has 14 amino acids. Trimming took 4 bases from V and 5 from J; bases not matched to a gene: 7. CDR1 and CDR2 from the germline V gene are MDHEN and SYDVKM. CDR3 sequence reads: CASSWDRSDTEAFF. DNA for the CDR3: TGTGCCAGCAGTTGGGACAGAAGCGATACTGAAGCTTTCTTT.

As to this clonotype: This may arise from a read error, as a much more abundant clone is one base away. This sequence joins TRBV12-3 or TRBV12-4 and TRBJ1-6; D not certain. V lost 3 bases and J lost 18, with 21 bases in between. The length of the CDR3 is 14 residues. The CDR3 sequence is CASSLKQSHSAHHF. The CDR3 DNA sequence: TGTGCCAGCAGTTTGAAACAGTCGCATTCGGCCCACCACTTT.

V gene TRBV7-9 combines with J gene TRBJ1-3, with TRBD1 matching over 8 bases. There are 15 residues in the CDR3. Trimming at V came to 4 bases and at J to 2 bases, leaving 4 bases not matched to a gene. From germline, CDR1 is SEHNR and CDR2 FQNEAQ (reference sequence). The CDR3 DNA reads TGTGCCAGCAGCTCGCAGGGGGCGGCTGGAAACACCATATATTTT. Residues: CASSSQGAAGNTIYF.

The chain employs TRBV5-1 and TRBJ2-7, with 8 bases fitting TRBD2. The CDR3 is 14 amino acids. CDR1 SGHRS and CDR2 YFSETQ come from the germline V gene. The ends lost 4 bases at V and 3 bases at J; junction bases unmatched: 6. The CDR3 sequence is CASSSGSAVYEQYF. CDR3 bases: TGCGCCAGCAGCAGCGGGAGCGCCGTCTACGAGCAGTACTTC.

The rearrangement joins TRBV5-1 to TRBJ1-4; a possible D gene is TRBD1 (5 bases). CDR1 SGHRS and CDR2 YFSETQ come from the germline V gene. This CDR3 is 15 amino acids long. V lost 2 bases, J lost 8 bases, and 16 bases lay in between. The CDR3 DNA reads TGCGCCAGCAGCTTCGGTACAGGCCTTGGAGAAAAACTGTTTTTT. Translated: CASSFGTGLGEKLFF.

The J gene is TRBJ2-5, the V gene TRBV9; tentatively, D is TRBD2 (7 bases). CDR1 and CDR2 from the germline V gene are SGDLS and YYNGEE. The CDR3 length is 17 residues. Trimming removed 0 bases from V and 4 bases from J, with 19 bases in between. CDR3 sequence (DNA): TGTGCCAGCAGCGTAGATGACTCCCGCCGGGGGGCAGAGACCCAGTACTTC. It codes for CASSVDDSRRGAETQYF. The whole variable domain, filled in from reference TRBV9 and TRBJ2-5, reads DSGVTQTPKHLITATGQRVTLRCSPRSGDLSVYWYQQSLDQGLQFLIQYYNGEERAKGNILERFSAQQFPDLHSELNLSSLELGDSALYFCASSVDDSRRGAETQYFGPGTRLLVL.

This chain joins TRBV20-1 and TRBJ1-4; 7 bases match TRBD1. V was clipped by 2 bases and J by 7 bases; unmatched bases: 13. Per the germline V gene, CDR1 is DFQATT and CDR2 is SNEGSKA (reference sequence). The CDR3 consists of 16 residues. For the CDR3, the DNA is TGCAGTGCTAGATCTGGGGGAGGGGGCGGGATTGAAAAACTGTTTTTT. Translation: CSARSGGGGGIEKLFF.

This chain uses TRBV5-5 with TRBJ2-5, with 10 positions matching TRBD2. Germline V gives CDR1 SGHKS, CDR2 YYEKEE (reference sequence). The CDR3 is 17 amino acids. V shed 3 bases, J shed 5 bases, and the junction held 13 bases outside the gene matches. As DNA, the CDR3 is TGTGCCAGCAGCTACCAAATAGCGGGAGGCGCTACGGAGACCCAGTACTTC. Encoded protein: CASSYQIAGGATETQYF.

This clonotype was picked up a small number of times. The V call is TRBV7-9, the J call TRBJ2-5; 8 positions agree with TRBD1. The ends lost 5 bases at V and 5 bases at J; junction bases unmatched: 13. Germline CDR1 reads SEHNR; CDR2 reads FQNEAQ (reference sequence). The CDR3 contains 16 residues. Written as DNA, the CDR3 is TGTGCCAGCAGCCCCTACGGGCAGGGGGCGCGGGAGACCCAGTACTTC. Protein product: CASSPYGQGARETQYF.

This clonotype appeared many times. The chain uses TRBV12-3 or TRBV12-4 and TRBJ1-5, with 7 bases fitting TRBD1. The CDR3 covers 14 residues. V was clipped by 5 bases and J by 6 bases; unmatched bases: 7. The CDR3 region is CASSPGDRAQPQHF. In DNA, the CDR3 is TGTGCCAGCAGTCCAGGTGACAGGGCTCAGCCCCAGCATTTT.

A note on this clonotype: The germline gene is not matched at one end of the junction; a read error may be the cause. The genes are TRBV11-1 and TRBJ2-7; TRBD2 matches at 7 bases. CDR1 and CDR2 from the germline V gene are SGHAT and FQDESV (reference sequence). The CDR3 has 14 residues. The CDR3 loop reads CASSQLGPGGEQYF. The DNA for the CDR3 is TGCGCCAGCAGCCAGTTGGGACCGGGAGGCGAGCAGTACTTC.

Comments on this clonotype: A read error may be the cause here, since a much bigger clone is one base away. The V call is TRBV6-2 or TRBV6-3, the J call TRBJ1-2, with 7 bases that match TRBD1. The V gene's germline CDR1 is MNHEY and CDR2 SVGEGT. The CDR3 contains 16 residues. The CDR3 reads CACRRTGWEANYGYTF. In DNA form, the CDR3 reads TGTGCCTGCAGGAGGACAGGCTGGGAAGCTAACTATGGCTACACCTTC.

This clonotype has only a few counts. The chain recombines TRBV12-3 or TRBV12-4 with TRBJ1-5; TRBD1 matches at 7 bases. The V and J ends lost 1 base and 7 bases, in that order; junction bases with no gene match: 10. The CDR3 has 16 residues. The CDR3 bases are TGTGCCAGCAGTTTAGATTGGGGCCTCAGGGGGCAGCCCCAGCATTTT. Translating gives CASSLDWGLRGQPQHF.

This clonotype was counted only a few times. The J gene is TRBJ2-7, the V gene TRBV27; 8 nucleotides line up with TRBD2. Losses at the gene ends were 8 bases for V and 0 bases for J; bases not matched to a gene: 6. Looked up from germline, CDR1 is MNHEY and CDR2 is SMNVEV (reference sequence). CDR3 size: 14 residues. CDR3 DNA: TGTGCCAGCTTGGAGCGGGGGAGCTCCTACGAGCAGTACTTC. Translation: CASLERGSSYEQYF.

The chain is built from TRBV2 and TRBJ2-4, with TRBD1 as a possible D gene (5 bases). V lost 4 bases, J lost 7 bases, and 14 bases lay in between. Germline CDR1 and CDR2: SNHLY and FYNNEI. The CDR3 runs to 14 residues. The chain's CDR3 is CASSGSGGANIQYF. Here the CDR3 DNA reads TGTGCCAGCAGTGGATCTGGTGGGGCGAACATTCAGTACTTC.

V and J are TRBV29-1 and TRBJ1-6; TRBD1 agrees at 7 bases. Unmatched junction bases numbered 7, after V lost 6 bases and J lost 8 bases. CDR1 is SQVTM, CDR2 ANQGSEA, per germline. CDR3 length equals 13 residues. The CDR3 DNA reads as TGCAGCGTGGCGGGACAGAGGGATTCACCCCTCCACTTT. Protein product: CSVAGQRDSPLHF.

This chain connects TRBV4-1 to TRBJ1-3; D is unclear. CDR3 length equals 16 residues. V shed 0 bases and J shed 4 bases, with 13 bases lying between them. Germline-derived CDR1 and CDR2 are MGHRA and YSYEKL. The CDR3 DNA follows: TGCGCCAGCAGCCAAGAAGAATGGTCCCCCGGAAACACCATATATTTT. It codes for CASSQEEWSPGNTIYF.

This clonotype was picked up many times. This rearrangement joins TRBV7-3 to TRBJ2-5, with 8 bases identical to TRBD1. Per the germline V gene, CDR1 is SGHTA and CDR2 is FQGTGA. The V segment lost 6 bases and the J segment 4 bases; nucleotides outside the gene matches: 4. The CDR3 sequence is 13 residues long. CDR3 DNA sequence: TGTGCCAGCAGTTTAGACAGGGGAGAGACCCAGTACTTC. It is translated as CASSLDRGETQYF. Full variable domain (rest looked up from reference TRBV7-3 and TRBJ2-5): GAGVSQTPSNKVTEKGKYVELRCDPISGHTALYWYRQSLGQGPEFLIYFQGTGAADDSGLPNDRFFAVRPEGSVSTLKIQRTERGDSAVYLCASSLDRGETQYFGPGTRLLVL.